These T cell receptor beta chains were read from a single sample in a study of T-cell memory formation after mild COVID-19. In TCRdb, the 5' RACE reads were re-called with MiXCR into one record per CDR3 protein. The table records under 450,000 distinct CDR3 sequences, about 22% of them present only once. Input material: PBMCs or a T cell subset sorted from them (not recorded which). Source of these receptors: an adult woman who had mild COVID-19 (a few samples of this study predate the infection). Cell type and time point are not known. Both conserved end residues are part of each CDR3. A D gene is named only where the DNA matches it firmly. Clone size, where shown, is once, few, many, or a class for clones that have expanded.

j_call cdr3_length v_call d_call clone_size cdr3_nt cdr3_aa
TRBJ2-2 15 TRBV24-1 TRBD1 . TGTGCCACCAGTGATTTGCCAGGGGGCACCGGGGAGCTGTTTTTT CATSDLPGGTGELFF
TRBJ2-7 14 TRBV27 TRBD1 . TGTGCCAGCAAGCAAACAGGGGACCCCTACGAGCAGTACTTC CASKQTGDPYEQYF
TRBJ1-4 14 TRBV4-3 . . TGCGCCAGCAGCCAAGGGGTGCAAGATGAAAAACTGTTTTTT CASSQGVQDEKLFF
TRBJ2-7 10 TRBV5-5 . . TGTGCCAGCAGCGATGATAAGCAGTACTTC CASSDDKQYF
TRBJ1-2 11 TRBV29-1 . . TGCAGCGTTGAATCCGGGCACAGCTACACCTTC CSVESGHSYTF
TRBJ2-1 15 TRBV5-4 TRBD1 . TGTGCCAGCAGCTTCCCGGGACAGGGGACGAATGAGCAGTTCTTC CASSFPGQGTNEQFF
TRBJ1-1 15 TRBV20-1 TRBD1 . TGCAGTGCCCCAGGGGGGGGTCATTTGAACACTGAAGCTTTCTTT CSAPGGGHLNTEAFF
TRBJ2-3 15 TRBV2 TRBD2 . TGTGCCAGCAGGGTCCTAGCGGAACTCACAGATACGCAGTATTTT CASRVLAELTDTQYF
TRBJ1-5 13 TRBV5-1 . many TGCGCCAGCAGCTTAAGCGTAGATCAGCCCCAGCATTTT CASSLSVDQPQHF
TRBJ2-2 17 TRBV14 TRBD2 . TGTGCCAGCAGCCACCCGGGACTAGCGGGAGACACCGGGGAGCTGTTTTTT CASSHPGLAGDTGELFF
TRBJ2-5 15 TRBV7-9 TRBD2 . TGTGCCAGCAGCCGGACTAGCGGGTTCCAAGAGACCCAGTACTTC CASSRTSGFQETQYF
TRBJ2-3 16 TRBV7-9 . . TGTGCCAGCAGCTTCCAGGTGGCGACGAGCACAGATACGCAGTATTTT CASSFQVATSTDTQYF
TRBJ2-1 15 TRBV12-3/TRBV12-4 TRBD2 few TGTGCCAGCAGTCTACCCGGGACTAGCGAGTATGAGCAGTTCTTC CASSLPGTSEYEQFF
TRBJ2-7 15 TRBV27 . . TGTGCCAGCAGTTTATCGGGGCCAGGGTCCTACGAGCAGTACTTC CASSLSGPGSYEQYF
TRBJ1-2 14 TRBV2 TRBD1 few TGTGCCAGCAGTGAGAAGGGGGCAAACTATGGCTACACCTTC CASSEKGANYGYTF
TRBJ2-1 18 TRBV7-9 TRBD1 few TGTGCCAGCAGCTCCTCTCCGGGGACAGGGGGCGAATACAATGAGCAGTTCTTC CASSSSPGTGGEYNEQFF
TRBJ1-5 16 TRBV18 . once TGTGCCAGCTCACCACCCCAATTTGCAGGCGGCCAGCCCCAGCATTTT CASSPPQFAGGQPQHF
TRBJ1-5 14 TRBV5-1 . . TGCGCCAGCAGCTTGGGAGACAGGATCGAGCCCCAGCATTTT CASSLGDRIEPQHF
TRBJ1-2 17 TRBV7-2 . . TGTGCCAGCAGCCGGACGACATTGGCGGAATATAACTATGGCTACACCTTC CASSRTTLAEYNYGYTF
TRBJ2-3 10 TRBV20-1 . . TGCAGTGCTGGGCCAGATACGCAGTATTTT CSAGPDTQYF
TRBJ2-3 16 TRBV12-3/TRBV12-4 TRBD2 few TGTGCCAGCAGTTTAGCGTCTAGCGGGGGTACAGATACGCAGTATTTT CASSLASSGGTDTQYF
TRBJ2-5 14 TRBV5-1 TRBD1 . TGCGCCAGCAGCCTTGACAGGGTAGAAGAGACCCAGTACTTC CASSLDRVEETQYF
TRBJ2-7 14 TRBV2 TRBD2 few TGTGCCAGCAGTGATGGGCGGGGGGTCTACGAGCAGTACTTC CASSDGRGVYEQYF
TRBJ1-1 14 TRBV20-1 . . TGCAGTGCTAGAGATGGCGGCGGGGACACTGAAGCTTTCTTT CSARDGGGDTEAFF
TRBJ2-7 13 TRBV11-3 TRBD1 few TGTGCCAGCAGCGGGACAGCTCCGAACGAGCAGTACTTC CASSGTAPNEQYF
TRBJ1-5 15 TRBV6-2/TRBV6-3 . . TGTGCCAGCAGTTACGGTTACAGAAGCAATCAGCCCCAGCATTTT CASSYGYRSNQPQHF
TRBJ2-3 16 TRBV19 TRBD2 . TGTGCCAGTAGTATAGTAGCGGGGGGGCGAGGAGATACGCAGTATTTT CASSIVAGGRGDTQYF
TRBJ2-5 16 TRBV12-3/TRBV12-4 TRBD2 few TGTGCCAGCAGTAACTCTAGGACTAGCGTGAAGAGAGTCCAGTACTTC CASSNSRTSVKRVQYF
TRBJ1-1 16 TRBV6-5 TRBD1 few TGTGCCAGCAGTTACTCCAGGGGGCGGAGGAACACTGAAGCTTTCTTT CASSYSRGRRNTEAFF
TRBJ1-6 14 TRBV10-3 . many TGTGCCCCGTCCGGGGGACCCGATAATTCACCCCTCCACTTT CAPSGGPDNSPLHF
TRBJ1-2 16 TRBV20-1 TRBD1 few TGCAGTGCTCCGGTACCTGGGACAGGGGCCAACTATGGCTACACCTTC CSAPVPGTGANYGYTF
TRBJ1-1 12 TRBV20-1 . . TGCAGTGCCCCCCGTCCTCCCACTGAAGCTTTCTTT CSAPRPPTEAFF
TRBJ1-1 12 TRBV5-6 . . TGTGCCAGCAGCTTGACAACCCTTGAAGCTTTCTTT CASSLTTLEAFF
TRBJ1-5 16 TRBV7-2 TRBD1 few TGTGCCAGCAGCTTAGGTGGGACAGGGGGCGTTCAGCCCCAGCATTTT CASSLGGTGGVQPQHF
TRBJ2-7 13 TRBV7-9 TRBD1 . TGTGCCAGCAGCCCAGGGACAGGTGACGAGCAGTACTTC CASSPGTGDEQYF
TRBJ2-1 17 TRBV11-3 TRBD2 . TGTGCCAGCAGCCATCGCCTAGCGGGACAACCCTACAATGAGCAGTTGTTC CASSHRLAGQPYNEQLF
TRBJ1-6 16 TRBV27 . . TGTGCCAGCAGTTACGAGGGGGGATCCTATAATTCACCCCTCCACTTT CASSYEGGSYNSPLHF
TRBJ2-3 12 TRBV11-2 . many TGTGCCAGCACCCTAAGCACAGATACGCAGTATTTT CASTLSTDTQYF
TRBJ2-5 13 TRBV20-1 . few TGCAGTGTTGAGACCGGGGTGGCAGAGACCCAGTACTTC CSVETGVAETQYF
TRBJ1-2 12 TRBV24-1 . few TGTGCCACCAGTGACCCCACACTTGGCTACACCTTC CATSDPTLGYTF
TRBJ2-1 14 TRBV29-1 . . TGCAGCGTTGTGCTGACTCTCACCTACAATGAGCAGTTCTTC CSVVLTLTYNEQFF
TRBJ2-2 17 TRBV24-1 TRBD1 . TGTGCCACCAGTGACACAGGGGGTGGCCGGAACACCGGGGAGCTGTTTTTT CATSDTGGGRNTGELFF
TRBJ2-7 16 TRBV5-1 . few TGCGCCAGCAGCCCGGTAACGTGGCGGGACTCCTACGAGCAGTACTTC CASSPVTWRDSYEQYF
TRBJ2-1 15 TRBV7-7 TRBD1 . TGTGCCAGCAGCCGTTGGCCTACAGGGGATCATGAGCAGTTCTTC CASSRWPTGDHEQFF
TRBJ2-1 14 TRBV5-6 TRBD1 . TGTGCCAGCAGCGGACAGGGTTCGTGGAATGAGCAGTTCTTC CASSGQGSWNEQFF
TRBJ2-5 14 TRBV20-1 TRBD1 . TGCAGTGCTAGAGATACGACAGGGCTCGAGACCCAGTACTTC CSARDTTGLETQYF
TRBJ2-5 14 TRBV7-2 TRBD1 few TGTGCCAGCCGCTTAGGAAGGGGGCCAGAGACCCAGTACTTC CASRLGRGPETQYF
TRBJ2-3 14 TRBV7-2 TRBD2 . TGTGCCAGCAGCTACGGACTAGTTTCGGATACGCAGTATTTT CASSYGLVSDTQYF
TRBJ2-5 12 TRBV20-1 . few TGCAGTGCTAGGAAAGGGGAAGAGACCCAGTACTTC CSARKGEETQYF
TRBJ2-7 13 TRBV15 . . TGTGCCACCAGCAGGGACATCTCCTACGAGCAGTACTTC CATSRDISYEQYF
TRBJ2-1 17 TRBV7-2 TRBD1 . TGTGCCAGCAGCTTAGCCCCGACAGGGTTGGGGGACAATGAGCAGTTCTTC CASSLAPTGLGDNEQFF
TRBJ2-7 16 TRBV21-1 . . TGTGCCAGCAGCAGACCCTCCGGGACGGAGACCTACGAGCAGTACTTC CASSRPSGTETYEQYF